This T cell receptor beta chain stems from a study of human T cells and chemical hapten exposure (dated by TCRdb to 2020 to 2023). General notes on the study: The libraries were sequenced as a pool, and the TCR yield per sample differed mostly because of small variations in library volumes within the pool. Peripheral blood TCR repertoire changes were tracked in vivo in alopecia patients during primary and secondary sensitization to the hapten diphenylcyclopropenone (DPC). Each blood RNA sample was used to sequence both TCR alpha and TCR beta chains. The full study reports these points: DPC sensitization did not change the number of TCRs with a frequency above 1 in 1000, and there was no evidence of changes in global repertoire structure. Repeated subsampling changed both the strength of the expansion versus patch-test correlation and the threshold at which the correlation became significant.

Explained via the paper, the time point label denotes: healthy volunteer bleed at 2 weeks. Unfractionated whole blood was collected in Tempus Blood RNA tubes, and total RNA was extracted from that blood. Five or six healthy volunteers served as TCR sequencing controls and were bled at day 0, 2 weeks and 6 weeks. The CDR3 runs 16 amino acids, cysteine and phenylalanine included. The CDR3 DNA has 48 bases and is translated from base 1. A distance of 13 bases separates the germline ends of V and J, which lose 7 bases and 0 bases respectively. Comments on this clonotype: The target of this receptor is not known. Base quality data are lacking; no much larger clone is found one base away.

The method behind the library was RACE. The sequencing machine was a NextSeq 500. During library preparation, unique molecular identifiers were attached to individual cDNA molecules so that TCRs could be counted in a quantitative, reproducible way. The study's own analysis went as follows. Samples had a median of approximately 96,000 TCRs, with a range from about 23,224 to 690,600. The Decombinator software suite was used to annotate V, J and CDR3 in the TCR reads. Every sample was subsampled to the same number of TCRs (28,000) for the PS versus PT1 abundance plots. TCRs were defined as expanded if absent before sensitization and observed at least eight times at the 2-week time point. TCRdb reprocessed the public reads (quality trimming at Q25 with fastp, clone calling with MiXCR) and kept in-frame beta chains. Each CDR3 protein gets just one entry, which takes the most common genes and DNA from the rows behind it. Here the V and J calls rest on TCRdb's processing, not on the authors' analysis. This sample is represented by about 130,000 distinct CDR3 sequences; about 9.4% of them were singletons. The ten largest clones represent approximately 1.6% of the sample.

The receptor comes from a male donor in good health. Some clones in this sample may be carry-over from other donors' samples. What was sequenced was whole blood. The sequence joins TRBV12-3 or TRBV12-4 to TRBJ2-6; the D gene assignment is ambiguous. The DNA reads as follows: TGTGCCAGCAAAATGAGTGGGCCCTCTGGGGCCAACGTCCTGACTTTC. Translated, this gives CASKMSGPSGANVLTF.